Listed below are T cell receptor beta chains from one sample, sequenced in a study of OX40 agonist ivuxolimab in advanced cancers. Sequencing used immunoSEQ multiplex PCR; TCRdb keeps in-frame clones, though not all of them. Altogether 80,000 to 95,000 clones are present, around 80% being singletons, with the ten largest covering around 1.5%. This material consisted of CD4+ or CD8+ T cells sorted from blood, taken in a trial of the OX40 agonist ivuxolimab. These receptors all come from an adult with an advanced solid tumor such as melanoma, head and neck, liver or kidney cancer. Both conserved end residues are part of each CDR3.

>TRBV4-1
CASSISGGAGETQYF
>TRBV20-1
CSATTDTQYF
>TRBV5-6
CASSYWGQGQETQYF
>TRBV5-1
CASSLEVRGGSETQYF
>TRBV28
CASSLDVRGTEAFF
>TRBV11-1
CASSLDRGAEAFF
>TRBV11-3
CASSLDGRGLYTEAFF
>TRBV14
CASSHLTASRGSPLHF
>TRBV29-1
CSVEDLEGQGVNGYTF
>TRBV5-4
CASSLSSGNTEAFF
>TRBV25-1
CASSPLDQETQYF
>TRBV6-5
CASSYGTGSQPQHF
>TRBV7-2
CASSPRQGLGEQYF
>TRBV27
CASRSGQGTYEQYF
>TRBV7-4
CASSLGSGGGGIDTQYF
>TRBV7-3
CASSLNGGLQETQYF
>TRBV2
CASRGQGNTGELFF
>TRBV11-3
CASSLDHGPGGMNEQFF